This T cell receptor (beta chain) was profiled in a study of blood T cell repertoires in COVID-19. How the authors handled the data: The assay estimated nucleated cells by amplifying reference gene primers. Clones were read by immunoSEQ multiplex PCR, and TCRdb kept only the in-frame ones, dropping some. The D gene and trimming were derived from the DNA, and the V and J assignments and clone size from that table. The sample lists about 150,000 clones; around nine tenths were seen once. The sequencing input was peripheral blood. The receptor was derived from a man in his 60s with COVID-19, enrolled during active disease.

This CDR3 reads CASSSTRGEAYNEQFF. The CDR3 DNA follows: TGTGCCAGCAGCTCAACACGGGGTGAGGCTTACAATGAGCAGTTCTTC. The genes are TRBV11-2 and TRBJ2-1; possible D gene TRBD2, 5 bases. Germline-derived CDR1 and CDR2 are SGHAT and FQNNGV. The CDR3 is made up of 16 amino acids. Trimming pared 4 bases from V and 4 bases from J, leaving 17 bases between.